Here is one TCR beta chain with its context. What it binds is not known. This entry belongs to a study of early T cells in non-severe SARS-CoV-2 infection. Study as a whole: The study sequenced bulk RNA from unsorted whole blood, with chains unpaired. Whole-study results and caveats: The study's VDJdb matching favored anti-spike CD8 responses and missed private and CD4 specificities.

The TCR library protocol attached unique molecular identifiers to the individual cDNA molecules. TCRdb re-derived calls from the 5' RACE reads in MiXCR, one entry per CDR3 protein. In the table there are around 88,000 distinct CDR3 sequences, about 15% of which are singletons. CDR3 length: 16 residues. Trimming shortened V by 6 bases and J by 0 bases, and 15 bases separated the two germline ends. The source is an adult who was a healthcare worker with PCR-confirmed SARS-CoV-2 infection or an uninfected control (not recorded which). V and J are TRBV12-3 or TRBV12-4 and TRBJ1-3, with D uncertain. Specimen: whole blood. The CDR3 here is CASSIPSRYSGNTIYF. The CDR3, as DNA: TGTGCCAGCAGCATCCCGAGCCGGTACTCTGGAAACACCATATATTTT.